These 20 T cell receptor beta chains came from one sample sequenced in a study of T cell changes during pregnancy in multiple sclerosis. Sequencing used immunoSEQ multiplex PCR; TCRdb keeps in-frame clones, though not all of them. The sample holds some 87,000 clones, more than 90% seen once. Material: CD4+ T cells from peripheral blood mononuclear cells, obtained before pregnancy. These receptors were taken from a female donor with multiple sclerosis, enrolled in a pregnancy study.

The chain uses TRBV27 and TRBJ2-7, with D tentatively TRBD2 (7 bases). The CDR3 consists of 15 residues. Between the trimmed V and J ends, which lost 5 bases and 5 bases, there was a span of 19 bases. Germline V CDR1 and CDR2: MNHEY, SMNVEV (reference sequence). The CDR3 bases are TGTGCCAGCAGTAAAAGTCTAGGGGGGGGCGACGAGCAGTACTTC. Amino acid sequence: CASSKSLGGGDEQYF.

This chain connects TRBV5-8 to TRBJ1-2, with 8 bases fitting TRBD1. Germline V CDR1 and CDR2: SGHTS, YDEGEE. This CDR3 has 14 amino acids. Trimming cost V 6 bases and J 4 bases; bases outside gene matches: 8. CDR3 nucleotide sequence: TGTGCCAGCACCTCAGACAGGGGAGGCTATGGCTACACCTTC. Amino acids: CASTSDRGGYGYTF. The variable domain in full, with the rest retrieved from reference TRBV5-8 and TRBJ1-2, is EAGVTQSPTHLIKTRGQQATLRCSPISGHTSVYWYQQALGLGLQFLLWYDEGEERNRGNFPPRFSGRQFPNYSSELNVNALELEDSALYLCASTSDRGGYGYTFGSGTRLTVV.

The V call is TRBV28, the J call TRBJ2-7; TRBD2 agrees at 11 bases. The V and J ends lost 1 base and 6 bases, in that order; junction bases with no gene match: 5. The germline gives CDR1 MDHEN, CDR2 SYDVKM. CDR3 length: 15 residues. CDR3 amino acids: CASSLSLAGGPEQYF. CDR3 nucleotide sequence: TGTGCCAGCAGTTTATCCTTAGCGGGAGGGCCCGAGCAGTACTTC. Complete variable domain (other parts from reference TRBV28 and TRBJ2-7): DVKVTQSSRYLVKRTGEKVFLECVQDMDHENMFWYRQDPGLGLRLIYFSYDVKMKEKGDIPEGYSVSREKKERFSLILESASTNQTSMYLCASSLSLAGGPEQYFGPGTRLTVT.

In its sample, this clone was seen once. The chain carries TRBV5-1 and TRBJ2-5; TRBD1 matches at 7 bases. The CDR3 has 14 residues. Germline CDR1 SGHRS, CDR2 YFSETQ. V trimming: 9 bases; J trimming: 1 base; junction bases outside the gene matches: 9. The CDR3 reads CATKTGTIQETQYF. In DNA form, the CDR3 reads TGCGCCACCAAGACAGGGACGATCCAAGAGACCCAGTACTTC.

The chain links TRBV19 to TRBJ2-2; no reliable D call. Trimming stripped 5 bases from V and 4 bases from J, with 11 bases between. CDR1 and CDR2 from the germline V gene are LNHDA and SQIVND (reference sequence). The CDR3 sequence is 14 residues long. DNA of the CDR3: TGTGCCAGTAGTGACCGACGAGGCACCGGGGAGCTGTTTTTT. Its translation is CASSDRRGTGELFF.

The chain joins TRBV10-1 to TRBJ2-1, with a weak D call TRBD2 (6 bases). In germline, CDR1 is WNHNN, CDR2 SYGVQD (reference sequence). The CDR3 has 14 amino acids. V gave up 1 base and J gave up 4 bases, with 8 bases separating them. CDR3 in amino acids: CASSELRGYNEQFF. The DNA of the CDR3 is TGCGCCAGCAGTGAGTTGCGGGGTTACAATGAGCAGTTCTTC.

The chain uses TRBV10-3 and TRBJ1-2, with D perhaps TRBD1 (6 bases). Trimming cost V 3 bases and J 0 bases, with 14 bases left between them. This CDR3 has 16 residues. Germline V gene lookup returns CDR1 ENHRY and CDR2 SYGVKD. In DNA, the CDR3 is TGTGCCATCAGTGACCTGCGGACAGCAACTAACTATGGCTACACCTTC. This gives the protein CAISDLRTATNYGYTF.

This clone has a handful of counts. The chain recombines TRBV27 with TRBJ1-2; no clear D gene. Germline-derived CDR1 and CDR2 are MNHEY and SMNVEV (reference sequence). The CDR3 is 16 amino acids. V dropped 8 bases and J dropped 2 bases, with 21 bases sitting between them. The CDR3 spells CASRPSGRAGNYGYTF. The CDR3, as DNA: TGTGCCAGCCGACCTAGCGGGAGGGCCGGCAACTATGGCTACACCTTC.

The rearrangement joins TRBV4-1 to TRBJ1-5; a weak D match, TRBD1 (6 bases). Germline CDR1 reads MGHRA; CDR2 reads YSYEKL. The CDR3 spans 16 residues. The V end was cut by 0 bases, the J end by 2 bases, with 11 bases between. As DNA, the CDR3 is TGCGCCAGCAGCCAAGAGGGAGGGGGTGGCAATCAGCCCCAGCATTTT. It codes for CASSQEGGGGNQPQHF.

V usage is TRBV9 and J usage is TRBJ1-1; D remains unclear. The V end lost 0 bases, the J end lost 5 bases, and 8 bases lay between the germline ends. The germline gives CDR1 SGDLS, CDR2 YYNGEE. The CDR3 contains 13 residues. The CDR3 nucleotides read TGTGCCAGCAGCGTAGGAAAGACAACTGAAGCTTTCTTT. This gives the protein CASSVGKTTEAFF.

The chain combines TRBV5-6 with TRBJ2-7; TRBD1 matches 7 bases. The germline gives CDR1 SGHDT, CDR2 YYEEEE. Unmatched junction bases numbered 16, after V lost 7 bases and J lost 6 bases. This CDR3 region has 15 residues. Written as DNA, the CDR3 is TGTGCCAGCGGCAAAAGAGGGGGCACGGGGATCGAGCAGTACTTC. Protein product: CASGKRGGTGIEQYF.

The chain is built from TRBV14 and TRBJ2-2; a possible D gene is TRBD2 (5 bases). CDR3 length equals 15 residues. V lost 2 bases and J 3 bases, leaving 10 bases between the germline ends. CDR1 SGHDN and CDR2 FVKESK come from the germline V gene. The CDR3 bases are TGTGCCAGCAGCCAATACCTAGCAGACACCGGGGAGCTGTTTTTT. Its protein product is CASSQYLADTGELFF. The variable domain in full, completed from reference TRBV14 and TRBJ2-2, reads EAGVTQFPSHSVIEKGQTVTLRCDPISGHDNLYWYRRVMGKEIKFLLHFVKESKQDESGMPNNRFLAERTGGTYSTLKVQPAELEDSGVYFCASSQYLADTGELFFGEGSRLTVL.

This clone appeared a single time. This sequence joins TRBV27 and TRBJ2-2; TRBD1 agrees at 8 bases. The CDR3 is 17 residues long. V dropped 6 bases and J dropped 3; count of bases not matched to a gene: 12. CDR1 is MNHEY, CDR2 SMNVEV, per germline (reference sequence). CDR3 coding DNA: TGTGCCAGCAGCCGCGATACCGGGACAGGACACACCGGGGAGCTGTTTTTT. Its translation: CASSRDTGTGHTGELFF.

The rearrangement joins TRBV9 to TRBJ2-1, with D possibly TRBD2 on 6 matching bases. CDR3 length: 15 amino acids. The V end was cut by 0 bases, the J end by 5 bases, with 12 bases between. From germline, CDR1 is SGDLS and CDR2 YYNGEE. CDR3 sequence: CASSVGLARDNEQFF. In DNA, the CDR3 is TGTGCCAGCAGCGTAGGTCTAGCGAGAGACAATGAGCAGTTCTTC.

The chain couples TRBV30 to TRBJ1-4, with TRBD1 matching over 7 bases. The CDR3 has 15 residues. Germline trimming cut 3 bases from V and 7 bases from J; bases unmatched to any gene: 11. Looked up from germline, CDR1 is GTSNPN and CDR2 is SVGIG (reference sequence). The CDR3 loop reads CAWRGDSTGSEKLFF. The DNA for the CDR3 is TGTGCCTGGAGGGGGGACAGTACGGGAAGTGAAAAACTGTTTTTT. Based on the CDR3 plus reference TRBV30 and TRBJ1-4, the full variable domain is SQTIHQWPATLVQPVGSPLSLECTVEGTSNPNLYWYRQAAGRGLQLLFYSVGIGQISSEVPQNLSASRPQDRQFILSSKKLLLSDSGFYLCAWRGDSTGSEKLFFGSGTQLSVL.

The V gene is TRBV21-1, the J gene TRBJ2-7; TRBD2 is taken as the D call from the table, unchecked against the DNA. TRBV21-1 is a recognized pseudogene. This CDR3 region has 10 residues. CDR3 DNA sequence: TGTGCCAGCAGCATCTCCGAGCAGTACTTC. This sequence encodes CASSISEQYF.

The J gene is TRBJ1-5, the V gene TRBV7-3; D uncertain. CDR3 length: 15 amino acids. The V and J ends lost 5 bases and 3 bases respectively, with 14 bases between them. Germline CDR1 is SGHTA and CDR2 is FQGTGA. The CDR3 nucleotides read TGTGCCAGCAGCCCAGGAGGGCAGTTCAATCAGCCCCAGCATTTT. This sequence encodes CASSPGGQFNQPQHF.

The chain has TRBV19 and TRBJ1-1; 8 nucleotides align to TRBD1. The germline CDR1 and CDR2 sequences are LNHDA and SQIVND (reference sequence). CDR3 length equals 14 residues. J lost 5 bases, V lost 0 bases, and 2 bases had no gene match. The CDR3 reads CASSIDRGRTEAFF. The CDR3 coding sequence is TGTGCCAGTAGTATAGACAGGGGGCGGACTGAAGCTTTCTTT.

This chain uses TRBV28 with TRBJ1-1; no definite D call. The CDR3 runs to 14 residues. Trimming stripped 6 bases from V and 5 bases from J, with 16 bases between. Germline CDR1 MDHEN, CDR2 SYDVKM. Written as DNA, the CDR3 is TGTGCCAGCAGCACCAACGGCAGACAAACTGAAGCTTTCTTT. Protein: CASSTNGRQTEAFF.

This clone was observed once. The V and J genes are TRBV5-1 and TRBJ2-5; D remains unclear. The V end was cut by 8 bases, the J end by 6 bases, with 8 bases between. There are 10 residues in the CDR3. The germline gives CDR1 SGHRS, CDR2 YFSETQ. The CDR3, as DNA: TGCGCCAGTGGAGAGCAGACCCAGTACTTC. Residues: CASGEQTQYF.